This T cell receptor (beta chain) is drawn from a study of T-cell memory formation after mild COVID-19. The study, taken as a whole, reports: That cross-reactive memory joined was suggested by some responding clones appearing in pre-infection memory. Shrinking CD4+ clones resided mostly in CM and EM, and CD8+ ones in EMRA.

Via MiXCR, TCRdb re-called the 5' RACE reads, giving one row per CDR3 protein. This table has some 490,000 distinct CDR3 sequences, 15% to 20% appearing once. V gave up 2 bases and J gave up 6 bases, with 10 bases separating them. This CDR3 is built from 14 residues. Germline CDR1 is KGHDR and CDR2 is SFDVKD. With regard to this clonotype: Its antigen is still unknown.

The chain is built from TRBV24-1 and TRBJ2-1; no definite D call. The receptor was isolated from an adult woman who had mild COVID-19 (a few samples of this study predate the infection). Cell type and time point are not known. The sequenced sample was PBMCs or a T cell subset sorted from them (not recorded which). CDR3 sequence: CATSDSPYRNEQFF. In DNA form, the CDR3 reads TGTGCCACCAGTGATTCTCCTTACCGCAATGAGCAGTTCTTC.